The 16 T cell receptor beta chains reported below all come from one sample, sequenced in a study of CD8 T cells in ankylosing spondylitis. TCRdb independently ran MiXCR on the 5' RACE reads; one entry per CDR3 protein. Of just over 350,000 distinct CDR3 sequences in the sample, approximately 22% were seen once. Sample: blood, either unsorted or a sorted T cell fraction (not recorded which). The receptors come from a male donor with ankylosing spondylitis or in good health (not recorded which).

The chain couples TRBV2 to TRBJ2-3; no reliable D call. From germline, CDR1 is SNHLY and CDR2 FYNNEI. Trimming removed 3 bases from V and 0 bases from J, with 10 bases in between. The CDR3 is 15 amino acids. The CDR3 nucleotides are TGTGCCAGCAGTGACCAAAGTTATAGCACAGATACGCAGTATTTT. Translated, it gives CASSDQSYSTDTQYF.

The chain couples TRBV5-1 to TRBJ2-1; 7 bases are a match to TRBD1. The CDR3 totals 16 residues. Germline V gene lookup returns CDR1 SGHRS and CDR2 YFSETQ. Unmatched junction bases numbered 8, after V lost 0 bases and J lost 5 bases. The CDR3 protein is CASSLGDSPGHNEQFF. The CDR3 DNA reads TGCGCCAGCAGCTTGGGGGACAGTCCGGGACACAATGAGCAGTTCTTC.

The chain links TRBV11-2 to TRBJ2-1; TRBD2 matches at 10 bases. This CDR3 spans 19 amino acids. V trimming: 0 bases; J trimming: 6 bases; junction bases outside the gene matches: 14. From germline, CDR1 is SGHAT and CDR2 FQNNGV. The DNA of the CDR3 is TGTGCCAGCAGCTTAGACGGTAGGCTAGCGGGGGCCCACTCCAATGAGCAGTTCTTC. Protein sequence: CASSLDGRLAGAHSNEQFF.

This clonotype was counted a few times. This chain uses TRBV10-3 with TRBJ2-5; 8 nucleotides match TRBD1. Germline assignment: CDR1 ENHRY and CDR2 SYGVKD. There are 14 residues in the CDR3. Losses at the gene ends were 9 bases for V and 3 bases for J; bases not matched to a gene: 9. The DNA of the CDR3 is TGTGCCATAAACAGGGGGGAGAAGGAAGAGACCCAGTACTTC. Its translation: CAINRGEKEETQYF.

The chain carries TRBV5-6 and TRBJ1-1, with 7 bases identical to TRBD1. The V segment lost 1 base and the J segment 7 bases; nucleotides outside the gene matches: 10. CDR1 and CDR2 from the germline V gene are SGHDT and YYEEEE. The CDR3 runs to 15 residues. The CDR3 nucleotides read TGTGCCAGCAGCTTGTTACAGGGGTTAATGGGTGAAGCTTTCTTT. Encoded protein: CASSLLQGLMGEAFF. Variable domain in full (rest from reference TRBV5-6 and TRBJ1-1): DAGVTQSPTHLIKTRGQQVTLRCSPKSGHDTVSWYQQALGQGPQFIFQYYEEEERQRGNFPDRFSGHQFPNYSSELNVNALLLGDSALYLCASSLLQGLMGEAFFGQGTRLTVV.

The chain has TRBV10-1 and TRBJ2-2, with D maybe TRBD1 (5 bases). V lost 3 bases to trimming and J lost 2 bases, with 7 bases between them. CDR1 WNHNN and CDR2 SYGVQD come from the germline V gene (reference sequence). This CDR3 comprises 14 residues. Here the CDR3 DNA reads TGCGCCAGCAGTGAAGGGGTTAACACCGGGGAGCTGTTTTTT. Its translation: CASSEGVNTGELFF.

As for this clonotype: With a much larger clone just one base away, this may be a read error. This sequence joins TRBV12-3 or TRBV12-4 and TRBJ2-1; D possibly uses TRBD1 or TRBD2 (5 bases each). The CDR3 contains 13 residues. For the CDR3, the DNA is TGTGCCAGCAGTCCTGGGACGGGGAATGAGCAGCTCTTC. This sequence encodes CASSPGTGNEQLF.

V usage is TRBV20-1 and J usage is TRBJ2-3; D is possibly TRBD1 or TRBD2 (5 bases each). V was trimmed by 0 bases and J by 6 bases, leaving 19 bases between them. The CDR3 length is 16 residues. CDR1 is DFQATT, CDR2 SNEGSKA, per germline (reference sequence). As DNA, the CDR3 is TGCAGTGCTAGAGATCTGGGGGAGTACGTGGAGGATACGCAGTATTTT. This sequence encodes CSARDLGEYVEDTQYF.

In this sample, this clonotype turned up a few times. The chain recombines TRBV7-9 with TRBJ2-3; possibly TRBD1 for D (5 bases). The CDR3 length is 15 residues. The V end lost 5 bases, the J end lost 4 bases, and 16 bases lay between the germline ends. The germline V gene encodes CDR1 SEHNR and CDR2 FQNEAQ (reference sequence). The CDR3 reads CASSPGWLEADTQYF. The CDR3 bases are TGTGCCAGCAGCCCAGGGTGGCTAGAAGCAGATACGCAGTATTTT.

The rearrangement joins TRBV5-4 to TRBJ2-2; D not certain. V lost 7 bases and J 7 bases, leaving 14 bases between the germline ends. The CDR3 spans 13 residues. The germline gives CDR1 SGHNT, CDR2 YYREEE (reference sequence). The CDR3 DNA is TGTGCCAGCGGGTCCCCCGCCTACGGGGAGCTGTTTTTT. Its protein product is CASGSPAYGELFF.

V is TRBV6-1 and J is TRBJ2-5; TRBD2 matches at 7 bases. The germline gives CDR1 MNHNS, CDR2 SASEGT. The CDR3 spans 16 residues. The V segment lost 4 bases and the J segment 5 bases; nucleotides outside the gene matches: 13. The CDR3 sequence is CASSALAGDHGETQYF. CDR3 sequence (DNA): TGTGCCAGCAGTGCCCTGGCGGGGGATCATGGGGAGACCCAGTACTTC.

This clonotype was detected once. The chain joins TRBV27 to TRBJ2-1; TRBD2 agrees at 11 bases. The V gene end was trimmed by 3 bases and the J gene end by 2 bases; junction bases not matched to a gene: 3. The CDR3 contains 16 residues. Germline lookup yields CDR1 MNHEY and CDR2 SMNVEV (reference sequence). CDR3 sequence reads: CASSFFSGGAYNEQFF. Here the CDR3 DNA reads TGTGCCAGCAGTTTCTTTAGCGGGGGGGCCTACAATGAGCAGTTCTTC.

The V and J genes are TRBV9 and TRBJ2-1, with D unresolved. Trimming cost V 4 bases and J 5 bases, with 16 bases left between them. CDR3 length equals 15 residues. Germline values: CDR1 SGDLS, CDR2 YYNGEE. CDR3 region: CASSSRALLDNEQFF. The CDR3 nucleotides read TGTGCCAGCAGCAGCCGGGCCCTCTTAGACAATGAGCAGTTCTTC.

The gene calls are TRBV30 and TRBJ2-7; D may be TRBD1 (5 bases). This CDR3 comprises 12 residues. Germline V gives CDR1 GTSNPN, CDR2 SVGIG (reference sequence). V was trimmed by 7 bases and J by 7 bases, leaving 17 bases between them. CDR3 sequence: CALEKGLREQYF. In DNA, the CDR3 is TGTGCCTTGGAGAAGGGGTTACGGGAGCAGTACTTC. Full variable domain (remainder filled in from reference TRBV30 and TRBJ2-7): SQTIHQWPATLVQPVGSPLSLECTVEGTSNPNLYWYRQAAGRGLQLLFYSVGIGQISSEVPQNLSASRPQDRQFILSSKKLLLSDSGFYLCALEKGLREQYFGPGTRLTVT.

The J gene is TRBJ2-3, the V gene TRBV21-1; no DNA check was done on the table's D call, TRBD2. TRBV21-1 is designated a pseudogene. This CDR3 region has 14 residues. The CDR3 DNA reads as TGTGCCCCTAGCTCAGGATTAGGGACAGATACGCAGTATTTT. Its protein product is CAPSSGLGTDTQYF.

The V and J genes are TRBV6-5 and TRBJ1-1; 8 bases map to TRBD1. The CDR3 consists of 17 residues. Looked up from germline, CDR1 is MNHEY and CDR2 is SVGAGI. V trimming: 1 base; J trimming: 0 bases; junction bases outside the gene matches: 7. This CDR3 reads CASSYWDRKRVNTEAFF. The CDR3 DNA sequence: TGTGCCAGCAGTTACTGGGACAGGAAACGAGTGAACACTGAAGCTTTCTTT.